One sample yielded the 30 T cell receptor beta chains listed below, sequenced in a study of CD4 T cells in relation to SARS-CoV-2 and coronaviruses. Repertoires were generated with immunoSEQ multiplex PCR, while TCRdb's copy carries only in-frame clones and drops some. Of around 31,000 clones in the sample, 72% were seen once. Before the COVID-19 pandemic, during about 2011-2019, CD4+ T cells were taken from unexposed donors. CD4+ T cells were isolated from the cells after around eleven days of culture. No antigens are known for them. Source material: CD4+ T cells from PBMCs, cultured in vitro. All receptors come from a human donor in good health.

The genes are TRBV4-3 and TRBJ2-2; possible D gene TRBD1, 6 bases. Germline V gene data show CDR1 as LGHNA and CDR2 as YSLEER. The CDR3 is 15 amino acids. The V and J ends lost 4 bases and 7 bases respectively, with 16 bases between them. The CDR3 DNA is TGCGCCAGCAGCCTAAGGGGGAAAAGGGGCGGGGAGCTGTTTTTT. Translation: CASSLRGKRGGELFF.

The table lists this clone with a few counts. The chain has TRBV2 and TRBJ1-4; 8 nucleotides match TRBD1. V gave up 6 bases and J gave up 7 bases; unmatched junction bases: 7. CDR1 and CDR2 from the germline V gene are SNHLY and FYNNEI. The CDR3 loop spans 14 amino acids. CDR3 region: CASRGTDRGEKLFF. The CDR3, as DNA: TGTGCCAGCAGGGGTACAGACAGGGGTGAAAAACTGTTTTTT.

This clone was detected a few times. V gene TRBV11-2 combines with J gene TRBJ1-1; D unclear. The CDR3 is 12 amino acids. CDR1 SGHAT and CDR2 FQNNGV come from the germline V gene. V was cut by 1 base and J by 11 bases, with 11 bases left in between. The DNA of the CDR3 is TGTGCCAGCAGCTTAGGAGGCCCAAGGGCTTTCTTT. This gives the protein CASSLGGPRAFF.

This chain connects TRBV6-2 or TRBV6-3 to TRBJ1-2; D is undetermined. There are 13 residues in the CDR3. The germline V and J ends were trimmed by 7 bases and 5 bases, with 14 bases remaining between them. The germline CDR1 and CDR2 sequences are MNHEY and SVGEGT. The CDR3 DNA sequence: TGTGCCAGCACCCCTCAGGCCACGTATGGCTACACCTTC. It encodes CASTPQATYGYTF.

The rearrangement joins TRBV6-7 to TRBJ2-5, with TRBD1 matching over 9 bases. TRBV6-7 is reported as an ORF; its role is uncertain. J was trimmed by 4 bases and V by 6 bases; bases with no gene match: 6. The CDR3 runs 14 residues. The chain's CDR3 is CASSPTGGRETQYF. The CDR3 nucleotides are TGTGCCAGCAGCCCTACAGGGGGCCGAGAGACCCAGTACTTC.

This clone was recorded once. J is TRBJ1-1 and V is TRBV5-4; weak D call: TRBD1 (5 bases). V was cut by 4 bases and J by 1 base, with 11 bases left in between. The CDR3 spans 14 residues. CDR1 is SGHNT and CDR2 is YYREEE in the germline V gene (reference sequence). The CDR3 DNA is TGTGCCAGCAGCCTGATGGGGGAGAACACTGAAGCTTTCTTT. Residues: CASSLMGENTEAFF.

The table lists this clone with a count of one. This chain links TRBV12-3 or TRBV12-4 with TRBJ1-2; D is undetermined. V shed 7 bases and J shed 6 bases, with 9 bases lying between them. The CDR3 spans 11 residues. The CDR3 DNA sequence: TGTGCCAGCACCCCGTTGGATGGCTACACCTTC. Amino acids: CASTPLDGYTF.

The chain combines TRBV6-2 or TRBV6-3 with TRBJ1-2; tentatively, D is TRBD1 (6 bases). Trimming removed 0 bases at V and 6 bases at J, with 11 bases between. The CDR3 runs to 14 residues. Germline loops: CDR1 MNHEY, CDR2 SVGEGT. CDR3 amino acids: CASSYSVGGNGYTF. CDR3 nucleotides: TGTGCCAGCAGTTACTCCGTAGGGGGGAATGGCTACACCTTC.

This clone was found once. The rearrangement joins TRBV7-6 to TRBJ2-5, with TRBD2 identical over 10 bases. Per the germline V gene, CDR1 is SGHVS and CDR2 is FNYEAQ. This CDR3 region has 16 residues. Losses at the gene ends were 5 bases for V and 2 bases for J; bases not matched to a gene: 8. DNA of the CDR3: TGTGCCAGCAGCCCCACCCAACTAGCGGGGCAAGAGACCCAGTACTTC. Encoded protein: CASSPTQLAGQETQYF. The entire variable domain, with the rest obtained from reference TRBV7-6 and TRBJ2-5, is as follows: GAGVSQSPRYKVTKRGQDVALRCDPISGHVSLYWYRQALGQGPEFLTYFNYEAQQDKSGLPNDRFSAERPEGSISTLTIQRTEQRDSAMYRCASSPTQLAGQETQYFGPGTRLLVL.

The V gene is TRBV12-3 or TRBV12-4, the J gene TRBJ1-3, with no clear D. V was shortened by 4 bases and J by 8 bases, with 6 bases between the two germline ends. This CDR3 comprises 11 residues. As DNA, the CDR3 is TGTGCCAGCAGTTCCCGGGACACCATATATTTT. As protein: CASSSRDTIYF.

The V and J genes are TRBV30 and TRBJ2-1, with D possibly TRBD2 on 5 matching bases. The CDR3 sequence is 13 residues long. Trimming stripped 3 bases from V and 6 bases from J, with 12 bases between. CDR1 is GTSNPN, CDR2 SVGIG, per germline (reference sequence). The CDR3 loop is CAWSLALSNEQFF. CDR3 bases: TGTGCCTGGAGCCTAGCCCTTTCCAATGAGCAGTTCTTC.

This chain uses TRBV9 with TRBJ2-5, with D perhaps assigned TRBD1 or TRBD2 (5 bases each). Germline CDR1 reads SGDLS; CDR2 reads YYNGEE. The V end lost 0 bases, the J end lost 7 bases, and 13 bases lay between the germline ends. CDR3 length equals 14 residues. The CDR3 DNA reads TGTGCCAGCAGCGTAGAGGGGAGTAGAGCGACCCAGTACTTC. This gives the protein CASSVEGSRATQYF.

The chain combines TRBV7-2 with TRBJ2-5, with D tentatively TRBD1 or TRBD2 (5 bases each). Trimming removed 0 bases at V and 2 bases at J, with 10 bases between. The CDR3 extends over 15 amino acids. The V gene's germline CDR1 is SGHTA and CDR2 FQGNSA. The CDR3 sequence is CASSLAGETQETQYF. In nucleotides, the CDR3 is TGTGCCAGCAGCTTAGCGGGGGAGACTCAAGAGACCCAGTACTTC.

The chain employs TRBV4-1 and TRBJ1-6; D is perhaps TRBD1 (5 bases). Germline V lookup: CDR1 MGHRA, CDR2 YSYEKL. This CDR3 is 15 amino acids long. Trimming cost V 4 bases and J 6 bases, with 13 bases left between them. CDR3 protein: CASSLQGRLNSPLHF. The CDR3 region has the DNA TGCGCCAGCAGCCTTCAGGGAAGGCTTAATTCACCCCTCCACTTT.

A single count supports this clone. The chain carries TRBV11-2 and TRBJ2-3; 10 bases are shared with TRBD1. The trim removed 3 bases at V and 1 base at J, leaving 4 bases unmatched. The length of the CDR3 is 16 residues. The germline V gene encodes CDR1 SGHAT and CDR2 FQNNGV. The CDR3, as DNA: TGTGCCAGCAGCTTTTCCGGGACAGGGGGCACAGATACGCAGTATTTT. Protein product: CASSFSGTGGTDTQYF.

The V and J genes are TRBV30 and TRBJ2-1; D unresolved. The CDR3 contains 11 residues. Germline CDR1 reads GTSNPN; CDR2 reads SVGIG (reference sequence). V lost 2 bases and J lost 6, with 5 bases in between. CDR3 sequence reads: CAWSRFNEQFF. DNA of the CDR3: TGTGCCTGGAGTAGGTTCAATGAGCAGTTCTTC. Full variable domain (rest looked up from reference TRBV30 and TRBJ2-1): SQTIHQWPATLVQPVGSPLSLECTVEGTSNPNLYWYRQAAGRGLQLLFYSVGIGQISSEVPQNLSASRPQDRQFILSSKKLLLSDSGFYLCAWSRFNEQFFGPGTRLTVL.

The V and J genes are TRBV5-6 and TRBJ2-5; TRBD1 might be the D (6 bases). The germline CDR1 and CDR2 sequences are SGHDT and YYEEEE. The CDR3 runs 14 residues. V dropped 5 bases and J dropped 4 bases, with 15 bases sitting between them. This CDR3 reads CASRLQGIGETQYF. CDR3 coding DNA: TGTGCCAGCAGACTACAGGGAATTGGAGAGACCCAGTACTTC. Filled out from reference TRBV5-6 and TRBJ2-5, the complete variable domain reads DAGVTQSPTHLIKTRGQQVTLRCSPKSGHDTVSWYQQALGQGPQFIFQYYEEEERQRGNFPDRFSGHQFPNYSSELNVNALLLGDSALYLCASRLQGIGETQYFGPGTRLLVL.

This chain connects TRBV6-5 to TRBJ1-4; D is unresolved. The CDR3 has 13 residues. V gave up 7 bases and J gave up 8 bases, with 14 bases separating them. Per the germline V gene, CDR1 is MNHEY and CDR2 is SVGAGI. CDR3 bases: TGTGCCAGCAAAAGGGCTGTAGGGGAAAAACTGTTTTTT. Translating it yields CASKRAVGEKLFF.

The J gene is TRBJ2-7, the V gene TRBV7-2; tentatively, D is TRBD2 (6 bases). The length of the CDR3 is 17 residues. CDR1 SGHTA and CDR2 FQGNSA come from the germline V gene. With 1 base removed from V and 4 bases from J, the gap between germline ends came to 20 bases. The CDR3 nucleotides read TGTGCCAGCAGCTTAGGGGGGAGGCGGGCACCACCTTACGAGCAGTACTTC. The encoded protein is CASSLGGRRAPPYEQYF.

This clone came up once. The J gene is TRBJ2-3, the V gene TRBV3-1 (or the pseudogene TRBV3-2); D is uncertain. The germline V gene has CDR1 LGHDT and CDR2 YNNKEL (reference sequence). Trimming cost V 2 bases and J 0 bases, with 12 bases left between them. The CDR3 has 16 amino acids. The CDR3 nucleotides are TGTGCCAGCAGCCAAATGGGCGTTGCTAGCACAGATACGCAGTATTTT. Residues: CASSQMGVASTDTQYF.

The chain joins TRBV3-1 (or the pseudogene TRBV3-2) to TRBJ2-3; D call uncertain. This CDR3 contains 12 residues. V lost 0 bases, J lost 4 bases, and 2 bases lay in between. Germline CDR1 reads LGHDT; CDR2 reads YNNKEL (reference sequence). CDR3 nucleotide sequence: TGTGCCAGCAGCCAAGATCCAGATACGCAGTATTTT. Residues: CASSQDPDTQYF.

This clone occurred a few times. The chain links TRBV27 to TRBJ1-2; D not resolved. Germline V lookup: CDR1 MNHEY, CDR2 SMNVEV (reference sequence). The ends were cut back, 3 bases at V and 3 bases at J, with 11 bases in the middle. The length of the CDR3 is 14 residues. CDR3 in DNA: TGTGCCAGCAGTTTTGAGGGCATCGACTATGGCTACACCTTC. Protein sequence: CASSFEGIDYGYTF.

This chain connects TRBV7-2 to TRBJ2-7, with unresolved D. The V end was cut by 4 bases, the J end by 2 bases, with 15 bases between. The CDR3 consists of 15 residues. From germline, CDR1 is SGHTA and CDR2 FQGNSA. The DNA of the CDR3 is TGTGCCAGCAGCTCCCGTTCAGGCCGCCCCTACGAGCAGTACTTC. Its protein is CASSSRSGRPYEQYF.

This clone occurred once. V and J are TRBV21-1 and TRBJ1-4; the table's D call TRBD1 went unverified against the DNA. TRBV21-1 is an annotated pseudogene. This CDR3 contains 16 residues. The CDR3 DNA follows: TGTGCCAGCAGCGGGTACAGGGAGACAGCTAATGAAAAACTGTTTTTT. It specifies CASSGYRETANEKLFF.

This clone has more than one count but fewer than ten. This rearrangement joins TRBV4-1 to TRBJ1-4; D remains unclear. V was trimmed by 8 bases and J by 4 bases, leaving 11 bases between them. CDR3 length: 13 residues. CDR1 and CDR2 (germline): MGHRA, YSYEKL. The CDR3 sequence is CASSTVLNEKLFF. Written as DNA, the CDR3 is TGCGCCAGCTCGACGGTACTTAATGAAAAACTGTTTTTT.

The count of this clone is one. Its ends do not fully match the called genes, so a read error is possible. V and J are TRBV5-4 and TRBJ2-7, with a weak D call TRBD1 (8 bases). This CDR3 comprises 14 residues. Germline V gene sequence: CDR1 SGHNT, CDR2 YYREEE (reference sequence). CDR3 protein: CASSLKGGAGGSPF. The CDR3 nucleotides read TGTGCCAGCAGCTTGAAAGGGGGGGCAGGGGGCTCCCCGTTC. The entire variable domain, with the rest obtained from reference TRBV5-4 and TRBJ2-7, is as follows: ETGVTQSPTHLIKTRGQQVTLRCSSQSGHNTVSWYQQALGQGPQFIFQYYREEENGRGNFPPRFSGLQFPNYSSELNVNALELDDSALYLCASSLKGGAGGSPFGPGTRLTVT.

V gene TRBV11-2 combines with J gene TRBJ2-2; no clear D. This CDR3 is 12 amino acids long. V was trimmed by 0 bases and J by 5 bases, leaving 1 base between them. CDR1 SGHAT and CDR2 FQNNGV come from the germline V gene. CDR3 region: CASSLETGELFF. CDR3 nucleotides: TGTGCCAGCAGCTTAGAAACCGGGGAGCTGTTTTTT.

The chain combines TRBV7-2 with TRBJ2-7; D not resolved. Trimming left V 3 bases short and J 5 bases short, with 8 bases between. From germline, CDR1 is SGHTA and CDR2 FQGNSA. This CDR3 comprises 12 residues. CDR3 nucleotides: TGTGCCAGCAGCTTCACTACCAACGAGCAGTACTTC. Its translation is CASSFTTNEQYF.

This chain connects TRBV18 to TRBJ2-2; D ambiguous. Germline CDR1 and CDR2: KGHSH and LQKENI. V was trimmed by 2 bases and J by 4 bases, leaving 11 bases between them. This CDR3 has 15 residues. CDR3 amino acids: CASSPSMVITGELFF. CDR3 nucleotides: TGTGCCAGCTCACCATCGATGGTTATCACCGGGGAGCTGTTTTTT.

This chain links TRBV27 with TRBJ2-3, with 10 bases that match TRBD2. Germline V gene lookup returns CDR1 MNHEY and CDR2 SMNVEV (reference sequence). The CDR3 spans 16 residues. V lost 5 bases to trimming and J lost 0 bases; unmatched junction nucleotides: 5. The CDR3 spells CASSQRGGRSTDTQYF. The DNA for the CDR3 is TGTGCCAGCAGTCAGCGGGGGGGGCGAAGCACAGATACGCAGTATTTT.